The text below deals with one T cell receptor beta chain. Its target is not known. The CDR3 runs 15 residues. Losses at the gene ends were 3 bases for V and 0 bases for J; bases not matched to a gene: 4. The germline V gene has CDR1 MGHRA and CDR2 YSYEKL. This PCR relied on a set of 60 Vbeta primers and 13 Jbeta primers. Original processing notes: Later reanalysis found 60 million to 90 million unique TCR beta chains, 9 million to 12 million of them shared. Method: immunoSEQ multiplex PCR; TCRdb's copy keeps in-frame clones and lacks some. That table furnishes V, J and clone size, whereas the DNA furnished D and trimming. The table for this sample gives some 130,000 clones. The data originate from a study of cytomegalovirus exposure and HLA in healthy donors. The overall study: The approximately 120 million unique TCR beta sequences, from around 200 million T cells, were found by an earlier analysis. Whole-study results and caveats: Exclusion applied to some V segments, including TRBV6-2 and TRBV6-3, as they were indistinguishable. Later on, a genetic analysis was performed. It linked a missense variant in DCLRE1C with V- and J-gene trimming of TCR beta.

The sample comprised PBMCs. The J gene is TRBJ1-1, the V gene TRBV4-1, with TRBD1 identical over 7 bases. This sequence was found in a woman aged 35 to 49 in good health and CMV-seronegative. The CDR3 protein is CASSQAGTVNTEAFF. CDR3 bases: TGCGCCAGCAGCCAGGCCGGGACAGTGAACACTGAAGCTTTCTTT.